Described below is a single TCR beta chain sequence and its context. Its recognized antigen is unknown. No base-level quality is on record; no much larger clone is a single base apart. This specimen's time point label, per the study, means: baseline, week 1 (first vaccination visit). The treatment or condition label, as the study defines it: pre-vaccination baseline after standard-of-care therapy. All donors had newly diagnosed IDH1-mutant astrocytomas of WHO grade 3 or 4 that showed loss of nuclear ATRX. The samples were drawn from NOA16, a multicentre, single-arm, open-label phase I trial in Germany that tested a mutant IDH1 peptide vaccine in humans for the first time. Blood drawn at visit V03 was used as the baseline sample for immunogenicity testing. Genomic DNA for TCRB sequencing was extracted from EDTA blood using the DNeasy Blood and Tissue Kit. Germline trimming: 5 bases from V, 5 bases from J; junction bases outside gene matches: 6. Reading from cysteine to phenylalanine, the CDR3 counts 13 amino acids. This entry keeps only the CDR3 DNA: 39 bases, framed from base 1. CDR1 and CDR2 are drawn from the germline V gene (reference sequence): MNHEY, SMNVEV.

These data come from a study of a mutant IDH1 vaccine in newly diagnosed glioma (dated by TCRdb to the early 2020s). Context from the whole study: Of the approximately 34 treated patients, roughly 60% were male and roughly 38% were female, and a mean age of roughly 37 years was recorded. Prior to enrollment, standard therapy consisting of radiotherapy alone, temozolomide alone, or radiochemotherapy with temozolomide had been administered to patients, with the combination being received by most patients. Six visits were used for peripheral blood collection: V03 (baseline), V05, V07, V10, V12 and V13. For exploratory analyses, longitudinal TCRB deep sequencing was carried out in around 26 treated patients wherever samples were available. Results the study describes overall, beyond this receptor: The authors stated that sample limitations prevented analyses of patient blood samples from being reproduced. Across multiple MHC alleles, vaccine-induced immune responses were seen in nearly 95% of patients. Pseudoprogression appeared unrelated to alterations in the top peripheral T cell clonotypes detected by TCRB sequencing. Availability determined which PBMC samples were chosen for TCRB deep sequencing.

Library creation used the immunoSEQ multiplex PCR assay. The hsTCRB Kit was used according to the manufacturer's protocol to amplify rearranged TCR beta chain sequences. TCRB libraries were sequenced on an Illumina MiSeq. The paper's processing steps were these. The kit vendor's proprietary platform handled demultiplexing, trimming and gene mapping. Held by TCRdb, this immuneACCESS table contains in-frame sequences only and omits some clones. Under half of the omission traces to an unresolved V gene where checked; the cause of the rest is unknown. V, J and clone size reflect that table, while D and trimming were determined from the DNA. The sample yields about 21,000 clones; approximately 85% were counted once. The top ten clonotypes cover roughly 5% of the sample.

This TCR was sampled from a man between 40 and 49 years old with glioma. This sample comprised PBMCs, obtained from a glioma patient treated with radiotherapy, temozolomide or both. The chain is assembled from TRBV27 and TRBJ2-7, and TRBD1 aligns with 7 junction nucleotides. The CDR3 has the sequence CASSPQGLHEQYF. In nucleotides, the sequence is TGTGCCAGCAGTCCACAGGGGTTGCACGAGCAGTACTTC.